These T cell receptor beta chains were read from a single sample in a study of T cells in localized non-small cell lung cancer. The table came from immunoSEQ multiplex PCR; TCRdb's copy has only in-frame clones and leaves some out. There are more than 2,500 clones in the sample; just over 35% occur only once, and about 19% lies in the top ten. The sample here was lung tumor tissue, taken before any cancer treatment. The receptors shown here come from a male donor aged 60 or over with stage I squamous cell lung carcinoma. CDR3s include the opening cysteine and the closing phenylalanine or tryptophan. Fields, in order: J gene, CDR3 length, V gene, CDR3 protein.

j_gene: TRBJ1-1; len: 14; v_gene: TRBV28; CDR3aa: CASILRARNTEAFF
j_gene: TRBJ2-7; len: 14; v_gene: TRBV29-1; CDR3aa: CSVALAGKRYEQYF
j_gene: TRBJ1-5; len: 15; v_gene: TRBV19; CDR3aa: CASSTHRDPNQPQHF
j_gene: TRBJ2-6; len: 14; v_gene: TRBV15; CDR3aa: CATSRGGEGNVLTF
j_gene: TRBJ1-5; len: 13; v_gene: TRBV19; CDR3aa: CASSILNNQPQHF
j_gene: TRBJ2-1; len: 15; v_gene: TRBV19; CDR3aa: CASSIVAGTSGSPFF
j_gene: TRBJ2-5; len: 15; v_gene: TRBV15; CDR3aa: CATSREGTGGMTQYF
j_gene: TRBJ1-5; len: 12; v_gene: TRBV28; CDR3aa: CASSSGRQPQHF
j_gene: TRBJ1-1; len: 15; v_gene: TRBV6-1; CDR3aa: CASSEEAGWHTEAFF
j_gene: TRBJ1-4; len: 15; v_gene: TRBV28; CDR3aa: CASSPPGTGHEKLFF
j_gene: TRBJ1-2; len: 14; v_gene: TRBV28; CDR3aa: CASKGGQAPYGYTF
j_gene: TRBJ1-5; len: 17; v_gene: TRBV11-3; CDR3aa: CASSSLQFGQGNQPQHF
j_gene: TRBJ1-1; len: 14; v_gene: TRBV11-3; CDR3aa: CASSLGQGDTEAFF
j_gene: TRBJ1-1; len: 13; v_gene: TRBV2; CDR3aa: CASSAGQRTEAFF
j_gene: TRBJ2-2; len: 16; v_gene: TRBV10-3; CDR3aa: CAISEFAGGLVGELFF
j_gene: TRBJ1-1; len: 12; v_gene: TRBV30; CDR3aa: CAWSVSGGMAFF
j_gene: TRBJ2-2; len: 15; v_gene: TRBV11-3; CDR3aa: CASSLTGVSTGELFF
j_gene: TRBJ1-3; len: 15; v_gene: TRBV28; CDR3aa: CASSSQGPDGNTIYF
j_gene: TRBJ2-1; len: 14; v_gene: TRBV30; CDR3aa: CAWSRDGSTYEQFF
j_gene: TRBJ2-7; len: 14; v_gene: TRBV28; CDR3aa: CASSLTEGGYEQYF